The clone carrying this T cell receptor beta chain occurred a few times. Its target is unknown. This CDR3 contains 16 residues. Germline-derived CDR1 and CDR2 are DFQATT and SNEGSKA (reference sequence). The germline V and J ends were trimmed by 3 bases and 1 base, with 16 bases remaining between them. These data originate in a study of post-analysis software for immune sequencing data. Every TCR beta cDNA library bore unique molecular identifiers. TCRdb analysed the PCR reads with MiXCR anew, one entry per CDR3 protein. The table has roughly 700,000 distinct CDR3 sequences, less than 35% seen once. Study-wide findings and caveats: Strong same-batch co-clustering of samples appeared with F measure clustering. Normalized Chao1 diversity in multiple sclerosis patients fell significantly below that of controls. In patients, TRBV5-6, TRBV5-1 and TRBV20-1 belonged to four or five TRBV segments found more frequently than in controls.

V is TRBV20-1 and J is TRBJ1-5; no clear D. Sequencing was done on a sample of blood. The receptor's source is a girl aged 5 to 17 with multiple sclerosis. The CDR3: CSASEVGRSSNQPQHF. CDR3 nucleotides: TGCAGTGCTAGTGAGGTAGGCAGGTCCAGCAATCAGCCCCAGCATTTT.